A single T cell receptor (beta chain) is shown here with its context. The sample holds a few counts of this clone. It has no known antigen specificity. No base-level quality is on record; no much larger clone is a single base apart. The data stem from a study of beta chain features in type 1 diabetes (dated by TCRdb to the late 2010s). Regarding the research as a whole: No differences in mean age, gender distribution, total cell number or subset yield were found between patients and healthy donors. Across all samples, some 110,000,000 sorted cells were examined, and cell number per subset correlated strongly with RNA yield. The study compared the TCRB repertoires of sorted circulating CD4+ T cell subsets in recently diagnosed type 1 diabetes patients with those in matched healthy donors. Naive and central memory subsets were obtained from all 30 or so donors, but regulatory and stem cell-like memory subsets were isolated from only 8 patients and about eight healthy donors. On the study overall, not on this receptor specifically: A moderate but significant shortening of TCRB CDR3 length was observed in type 1 diabetes patients in all four CD4+ subsets. The naive, central memory and regulatory TCRB repertoires appeared to resemble one another more closely among patients than among healthy donors. PCR may preferentially amplify shorter templates, but because patient and control samples were amplified and corrected together, any resulting skew would affect both groups equally. Fewer insertions and more nucleotide deletions at VDJ recombination sites were observed in patients with type 1 diabetes, implying thymic rearrangement abnormalities. Because cDNA rather than genomic DNA was sequenced, highly expressing activated cells could have been over-represented, although no difference in activation and CD3 levels was found between groups. HLA sub-analyses involved small numbers of individuals, so any influence of HLA type on TCRB rearrangement remained unresolved.

Each donor gave one peripheral blood draw, averaging about 120 mL, which was collected into heparinised tubes. Naive, central memory, regulatory and stem cell-like memory CD4+ T cells were sorted on a BD FACSAria II using a panel including CD45RO, CCR7, CD25, CD127, CD95 and CD27. Purity was above 98% for every sorted population. Right away, PBMCs were isolated by Lymphoprep density gradient centrifugation and were stained directly, with no culture step. So that batch effects would be minimized, each experiment stained and sorted samples in pairs, pairing one healthy donor with one patient. The entire isolated RNA was reverse transcribed using the High Capacity cDNA Reverse Transcription Kit, and thus expressed TCRB transcripts were sequenced. Deep immunoSEQ sequencing was applied to naive, central memory and regulatory T cell samples, giving an average of roughly 3.5 million total reads per sample. After sorted cells were lysed in RLT buffer, RNA was extracted with DNase-treated RNeasy Micro or Mini kits, with the choice depending on cell number. To prevent cross-contamination, every cell subset was processed on its own, while patient and healthy donor samples were processed together. Using the immunoSEQ multiplex PCR, TCRB sequences were amplified from cDNA into 87-bp fragments spanning the CDR3 region. The amplicons were sequenced using the Illumina HiSeq platform. Turning to the authors' computational methods: Synthetic template baselines were used to correct PCR bias computationally, reads within Hamming distance 2 were collapsed together, and singletons that could not be merged were discarded. Reads were aligned against IMGT to assign V, D and J genes, CDR3 length and insertions or deletions at six rearrangement sites. Within each subset, clonotype counts were normalized to the number of sorted cells before true diversity and Gini coefficients were calculated with the tcR R package. Repertoire sharing was quantified using the overlap coefficient calculated on TCRB nucleotide sequences. As a proxy for the pre-selection repertoire, out-of-frame TCRB sequences from naive cells were analyzed. In TCRdb, the immuneACCESS table is reduced to in-frame sequences with V and J assigned. These tables do not hold every clone; where another copy was compared, an unresolved V gene accounts for under half, and the others remain unexplained. V and J calls and clone size are copied from that table; D and trimming were computed from the DNA. This sample has hundreds of thousands of clones in its table, and around 15% of those were observed once. Of the sample, less than 0.025% falls within the top ten clones.

CDR1 and CDR2 are read off the germline V gene as SQVTM and ANQGSEA. The CDR3 runs 14 residues from the cysteine to the phenylalanine. Only the CDR3 DNA is retained, 42 bases long and in frame from the first base. V is clipped by 5 bases and J by 8 bases, and the sequence between their germline boundaries is 22 bases long. Sequenced sample: naive CD4+ T cells from blood. The label giving this sample's cell subset or site can be read as: true naive CD4+ T cells. The chain employs TRBV29-1 and TRBJ2-7; TRBD1 is a possible D gene, resting on 6 matching bases. This TCR was recovered from a man aged 18 to 29 with type 1 diabetes. The sequenced DNA: TGCAGCGTTTTAACGCCTACAGGGCCTACGAAGCAGTACTTC. It codes for CSVLTPTGPTKQYF.